This T cell receptor (beta chain) is from a study of cytomegalovirus exposure and HLA in healthy donors. Study-wide results and caveats: About 87% or about 30% of the time was how often most TCR beta V segments were productive, according to an earlier analysis.

Remarks on this clone: Its specificity is not known. The same CDR3 arises from other DNA sequences in this sample as well.

The donors, nominally healthy at sampling, likely had unrecorded immune exposures. Germline lookup yields CDR1 SQVTM and CDR2 ANQGSEA. Trimming cost V 6 bases and J 4 bases; bases outside gene matches: 1. The CDR3 runs 12 residues. PCR amplification relied on 60 Vbeta primers (plus 13 Jbeta primers). Assay: immunoSEQ multiplex PCR; the TCRdb copy retains only in-frame clones and omits some. The table lists 150,000 to 200,000 clones, nearly 80% of them singletons. The sequenced material came from PBMCs. The chain is built from TRBV29-1 and TRBJ1-2, with TRBD1 matching 11 bases. The sequence was collected from a woman in her 50s in good health and CMV-seropositive. CDR3 loop: CSVGTGGYGYTF. CDR3 in DNA: TGCAGCGTGGGGACAGGGGGCTATGGCTACACCTTC.